This passage covers 20 T cell receptor beta chains from one sample sequenced in a study of cytomegalovirus exposure and HLA in healthy donors. PCR primers comprised 60 Vbeta and 13 Jbeta primers. Assay: immunoSEQ multiplex PCR; the TCRdb copy retains only in-frame clones and omits some. The sample records 120,000 to 150,000 clones, more than 60% being singletons. Material: PBMCs. Receptors were obtained from a female donor in good health and CMV-seronegative.

V and J are TRBV28 and TRBJ2-4, with 9 bases that match TRBD2. J was trimmed by 1 base and V by 2 bases; bases with no gene match: 3. Germline CDR1 MDHEN, CDR2 SYDVKM. The CDR3 spans 16 residues. CDR3 protein: CASSLAGGLAKNIQYF. DNA of the CDR3: TGTGCCAGCAGTTTAGCGGGGGGGTTGGCCAAAAACATTCAGTACTTC.

This clone came up a few times. The V and J genes are TRBV6-1 and TRBJ1-1, with D perhaps matching TRBD1 (5 bases). V lost 10 bases to trimming and J lost 0 bases, with 15 bases between them. CDR1 is MNHNS and CDR2 is SASEGT in the germline V gene. The CDR3 runs 14 residues. CDR3 bases: TGTGCCACCACCTGGGAGGGGATGAACACTGAAGCTTTCTTT. Protein sequence: CATTWEGMNTEAFF.

The rearrangement joins TRBV6-1 to TRBJ2-5; TRBD2 agrees at 14 bases. CDR1 is MNHNS and CDR2 is SASEGT in the germline V gene. With V trimmed by 4 bases and J by 1 base, 11 bases remained unmatched. The CDR3 loop spans 19 amino acids. CDR3 amino acids: CASSGTWTSGGLPQETQYF. The CDR3 DNA is TGTGCCAGCAGTGGAACCTGGACTAGCGGGGGGCTTCCCCAAGAGACCCAGTACTTC.

This chain uses TRBV7-8 with TRBJ2-1; D may be TRBD1 (6 bases). Germline CDR1 SGHVS, CDR2 FQNEAQ. Trimming took off 5 bases at V and 6 bases at J, with 17 bases between the two ends. The CDR3 is 15 residues long. The CDR3 protein is CASSGGVGPGNEQFF. The CDR3 nucleotides read TGTGCCAGCAGCGGGGGCGTAGGTCCGGGCAATGAGCAGTTCTTC.

This clone was seen only once. This sequence joins TRBV6-1 and TRBJ1-1, with D unresolved. The CDR3 consists of 12 residues. Trimming took 7 bases from V and 2 from J, leaving 8 bases between them. Per the germline V gene, CDR1 is MNHNS and CDR2 is SASEGT. CDR3 region: CASMRLNTEAFF. The CDR3, as DNA: TGTGCCAGCATGCGGCTTAACACTGAAGCTTTCTTT.

The rearrangement joins TRBV6-4 to TRBJ1-2; 8 bases are shared with TRBD1. This CDR3 is 18 amino acids long. Germline trimming cut 9 bases from V and 0 bases from J; bases unmatched to any gene: 18. The germline CDR1 and CDR2 sequences are MRHNA and SNTAGT. In nucleotides, the CDR3 is TGTGCCAGAATCGATAAGGTGGGACAGGCCGTTTCTAACTATGGCTACACCTTC. Amino acid sequence: CARIDKVGQAVSNYGYTF.

V gene TRBV5-1 combines with J gene TRBJ1-1; 8 bases are a match to TRBD1. The germline V gene has CDR1 SGHRS and CDR2 YFSETQ. Trimming cost V 0 bases and J 11 bases; bases outside gene matches: 9. The CDR3 runs 14 residues. The CDR3 sequence: CASSLAQGGSEAFF. As DNA, the CDR3 is TGCGCCAGCAGCTTGGCACAGGGGGGGAGTGAGGCTTTCTTT.

With respect to this clone: The same CDR3 also results from other DNA sequences found in this sample. The CDR3 nucleotides are TGTGCCAGCAGCCCCAGAGGAGATACGCAGTATTTT. Translation: CASSPRGDTQYF. The chain combines TRBV9 with TRBJ2-3; D unclear. The CDR3 spans 12 residues. V lost 4 bases to trimming and J lost 5 bases, with 8 bases between them. Germline V CDR1 and CDR2: SGDLS, YYNGEE.

This chain joins TRBV19 and TRBJ2-7; a possible D gene is TRBD1 (5 bases). The CDR3 loop spans 18 amino acids. V was cut by 0 bases and J by 2 bases, with 20 bases left in between. Germline loops: CDR1 LNHDA, CDR2 SQIVND (reference sequence). CDR3 sequence (DNA): TGTGCCAGTAGTATAGATCGGTCAGGGTTCAGGAGTCCCTACGAGCAGTACTTC. Encoded protein: CASSIDRSGFRSPYEQYF.

J is TRBJ2-3 and V is TRBV30; D not certain. The V and J ends lost 4 bases and 0 bases respectively, with 5 bases between them. This CDR3 has 12 amino acids. Germline CDR1 reads GTSNPN; CDR2 reads SVGIG (reference sequence). CDR3 residues: CAWIASTDTQYF. CDR3 in DNA: TGTGCCTGGATAGCTAGCACAGATACGCAGTATTTT.

This rearrangement joins TRBV10-3 to TRBJ2-7; D remains unclear. Germline V gives CDR1 ENHRY, CDR2 SYGVKD. V lost 8 bases and J lost 5, with 13 bases in between. CDR3 size: 12 residues. In DNA, the CDR3 is TGTGCCATCGGCCAACGAGAGGACGAGCAGTACTTC. Translating it yields CAIGQREDEQYF.

The chain recombines TRBV7-2 with TRBJ1-1; D remains unclear. CDR1 and CDR2 (germline): SGHTA, FQGNSA. Trimming removed 5 bases at V and 1 base at J, with 8 bases between. The CDR3 consists of 13 residues. The CDR3 DNA sequence: TGTGCCAGCAGCCCTACCCGGAACACTGAAGCTTTCTTT. Its translation is CASSPTRNTEAFF. Supplemented by reference TRBV7-2 and TRBJ1-1, the full variable domain reads GAGVSQSPSNKVTEKGKDVELRCDPISGHTALYWYRQSLGQGLEFLIYFQGNSAPDKSGLPSDRFSAERTGGSVSTLTIQRTQQEDSAVYLCASSPTRNTEAFFGQGTRLTVV.

This clone was found a few times. The chain has TRBV7-9 and TRBJ1-1; possible D gene TRBD1, 5 bases. Trimming shortened V by 1 base and J by 4 bases, and 13 bases separated the two germline ends. CDR3 length: 15 residues. Per the germline V gene, CDR1 is SEHNR and CDR2 is FQNEAQ (reference sequence). CDR3 bases: TGTGCCAGCAGCTTAGAAGTGGGGAGGGGCACTGAAGCTTTCTTT. Translating gives CASSLEVGRGTEAFF.

The CDR3 loop is CATSRDIAGTNTEAFF. DNA for the CDR3: TGTGCCACCAGCAGAGATATAGCAGGGACTAACACTGAAGCTTTCTTT. The rearrangement joins TRBV15 to TRBJ1-1, with D possibly matching TRBD1 (5 bases). The V gene lost 0 bases and the J gene lost 2 bases, with 13 bases spanning the gap. The CDR3 is 16 amino acids. Germline V gives CDR1 LNHNV, CDR2 YYDKDF (reference sequence).

This chain joins TRBV7-6 and TRBJ2-7; D is possibly TRBD1 (6 bases). CDR1 and CDR2 (germline): SGHVS, FNYEAQ. CDR3 length: 16 amino acids. The V end was cut by 1 base, the J end by 0 bases, with 13 bases between. This chain's CDR3 is CASSLEHSGASYEQYF. The CDR3 DNA is TGTGCCAGCAGCTTAGAGCATTCAGGGGCCTCCTACGAGCAGTACTTC.

V usage is TRBV7-9 and J usage is TRBJ1-2, with D unresolved. V was trimmed by 3 bases and J by 3 bases, leaving 17 bases between them. CDR1 is SEHNR and CDR2 is FQNEAQ in the germline V gene (reference sequence). This CDR3 has 16 residues. The CDR3 sequence: CASSLSLGNLDYGYTF. CDR3 coding DNA: TGTGCCAGCAGCTTGAGCCTCGGGAACTTAGACTATGGCTACACCTTC. Full variable domain (rest looked up from reference TRBV7-9 and TRBJ1-2): DTGVSQNPRHKITKRGQNVTFRCDPISEHNRLYWYRQTLGQGPEFLTYFQNEAQLEKSRLLSDRFSAERPKGSFSTLEIQRTEQGDSAMYLCASSLSLGNLDYGYTFGSGTRLTVV.

This chain uses TRBV6-5 with TRBJ1-5; D perhaps matches TRBD1 (5 bases). The CDR3 covers 15 residues. The germline V gene encodes CDR1 MNHEY and CDR2 SVGAGI. Trimming took 0 bases from V and 5 from J, leaving 11 bases between them. The CDR3 DNA follows: TGTGCCAGCAGTTACTCGGGGCAGAACCATCAGCCCCAGCATTTT. Translation: CASSYSGQNHQPQHF.

This chain joins TRBV9 and TRBJ1-1; 8 bases match TRBD1. Germline CDR1 and CDR2: SGDLS and YYNGEE. The J segment lost 6 bases and the V segment lost 0 bases, leaving 4 bases of the junction unmatched. The CDR3 totals 14 residues. The CDR3 loop is CASSVDPGGSEAFF. CDR3 nucleotide sequence: TGTGCCAGCAGCGTAGATCCAGGGGGCTCTGAAGCTTTCTTT. Variable domain in full (rest from reference TRBV9 and TRBJ1-1): DSGVTQTPKHLITATGQRVTLRCSPRSGDLSVYWYQQSLDQGLQFLIQYYNGEERAKGNILERFSAQQFPDLHSELNLSSLELGDSALYFCASSVDPGGSEAFFGQGTRLTVV.

In this sample, this clone turned up a few times. The rearrangement uses TRBV5-1 and TRBJ2-3; 8 nucleotides align to TRBD2. The V gene's germline CDR1 is SGHRS and CDR2 YFSETQ. This CDR3 is 18 amino acids long. The J segment lost 4 bases and the V segment lost 4 bases, leaving 17 bases of the junction unmatched. The CDR3 coding sequence is TGCGCCAGCAGCCTGGAGACCTCGGGACTAGAGGTTCCAGATACGCAGTATTTT. Residues: CASSLETSGLEVPDTQYF.

The rearrangement links TRBV7-8 to TRBJ1-1; D is perhaps TRBD1 (6 bases). Trimming took off 4 bases at V and 4 bases at J, with 16 bases between the two ends. The CDR3 covers 15 residues. The germline gives CDR1 SGHVS, CDR2 FQNEAQ. The CDR3 DNA is TGTGCCAGCAGCTCCACCCTCACAGGGATCACTGAAGCTTTCTTT. Translation gives CASSSTLTGITEAFF.